The 20 T cell receptor beta chains below were found in one sample sequenced in a study of shared clonotypes between healthy human individuals. Data came from immunoSEQ multiplex PCR; TCRdb stores just in-frame clones and leaves some out. Seen here are roughly 660,000 clones, 90% observed once, and the top ten hold approximately 35%. Sequencing used memory CD8+ T cells from PBMCs. As for subset: CD45RO+ cells pooled with CCR7-negative TemRA cells. The receptor set was obtained from a man younger than 35 in good health. Some clones in this sample may be carry-over from other donors' samples.

The rearrangement links TRBV10-1 to TRBJ2-1, with a weak D call TRBD2 (6 bases). This CDR3 has 15 residues. Germline lookup yields CDR1 WNHNN and CDR2 SYGVQD (reference sequence). V was shortened by 4 bases and J by 4 bases, with 14 bases between the two germline ends. The CDR3 DNA sequence: TGCGCCAGCAGTGTCTCCAGCGGGCTATACAATGAGCAGTTCTTC. Amino acids: CASSVSSGLYNEQFF.

A single count supports this clone. The J gene is TRBJ2-1, the V gene TRBV9; 8 bases map to TRBD2. Germline lookup yields CDR1 SGDLS and CDR2 YYNGEE. The CDR3 has 15 residues. The V gene end was trimmed by 0 bases and the J gene end by 9 bases; junction bases not matched to a gene: 8. CDR3 region: CASSVAAREDIEQFF. The CDR3 DNA sequence: TGTGCCAGCAGCGTAGCTGCGCGGGAGGACATTGAGCAGTTCTTC. The full variable domain, with the rest looked up from reference TRBV9 and TRBJ2-1, is DSGVTQTPKHLITATGQRVTLRCSPRSGDLSVYWYQQSLDQGLQFLIQYYNGEERAKGNILERFSAQQFPDLHSELNLSSLELGDSALYFCASSVAAREDIEQFFGPGTRLTVL.

This clone was seen a single time. The V call is TRBV2, the J call TRBJ2-1; D not certain. The length of the CDR3 is 12 residues. The V and J ends lost 1 base and 10 bases respectively, with 8 bases between them. Germline CDR1 SNHLY, CDR2 FYNNEI. In nucleotides, the CDR3 is TGTGCCAGCAGTGAAGTTGCAAACGAGCAGTTCTTC. Protein sequence: CASSEVANEQFF.

About this clone itself: The sample has other DNA sequences that encode this CDR3 too. This chain uses TRBV9 with TRBJ1-2, with D tentatively TRBD1 (6 bases). Looked up from germline, CDR1 is SGDLS and CDR2 is YYNGEE. This CDR3 has 13 residues. V was pared by 0 bases and J by 3 bases, with 6 bases between. Here the CDR3 reads CASSVAGDYGYTF. CDR3 nucleotides: TGTGCCAGCAGCGTAGCAGGGGACTATGGCTACACCTTC.

This clone was picked up many times. The rearrangement joins TRBV5-5 to TRBJ2-7; 8 bases line up with TRBD2. Germline values: CDR1 SGHKS, CDR2 YYEKEE (reference sequence). The CDR3 sequence is 15 residues long. After removal of 0 bases from V and 3 bases from J, the junction contained 5 bases not matched to a gene. CDR3 sequence (DNA): TGTGCCAGCAGCTTGGAACCGGGAGGGATCTACGAGCAGTACTTC. This translates into CASSLEPGGIYEQYF.

The rearrangement joins TRBV5-1 to TRBJ1-2; the D is unclear. CDR1 and CDR2 from the germline V gene are SGHRS and YFSETQ. V was trimmed by 0 bases and J by 8 bases, leaving 14 bases between them. The length of the CDR3 is 14 residues. The CDR3 spells CASSLEDTVGGYTF. CDR3 sequence (DNA): TGCGCCAGCAGCTTGGAAGACACGGTCGGAGGCTACACCTTC.

The chain employs TRBV10-3 and TRBJ2-1, with 7 bases aligning to TRBD2. V gave up 5 bases and J gave up 0 bases; unmatched junction bases: 22. This CDR3 is built from 21 residues. The germline CDR1 and CDR2 sequences are ENHRY and SYGVKD. CDR3 protein: CAISFPIADPPGGSSYNEQFF. DNA of the CDR3: TGTGCCATCAGTTTCCCAATAGCGGACCCCCCCGGGGGGAGCTCCTACAATGAGCAGTTCTTC.

The chain combines TRBV13 with TRBJ2-7; 7 nucleotides line up with TRBD1. V lost 4 bases and J lost 6; bases outside the gene matches: 12. CDR3 length: 15 amino acids. Germline loops: CDR1 PRHDT, CDR2 FYEKMQ (reference sequence). The CDR3 reads CASSSWGTGVGEQYF. The CDR3 DNA reads as TGTGCCAGCAGCTCATGGGGAACAGGGGTTGGCGAGCAGTACTTC. Filled out from reference TRBV13 and TRBJ2-7, the complete variable domain reads AAGVIQSPRHLIKEKRETATLKCYPIPRHDTVYWYQQGPGQDPQFLISFYEKMQSDKGSIPDRFSAQQFSDYHSELNMSSLELGDSALYFCASSSWGTGVGEQYFGPGTRLTVT.

The chain uses TRBV27 and TRBJ2-7; the match to TRBD1 covers 7 bases. The V gene end was trimmed by 4 bases and the J gene end by 1 base; junction bases not matched to a gene: 1. Germline loops: CDR1 MNHEY, CDR2 SMNVEV (reference sequence). The CDR3 length is 13 residues. The CDR3 nucleotides are TGTGCCAGCAGTTCAGGGGGATCCTACGAGCAGTACTTC. Protein product: CASSSGGSYEQYF.

The chain carries TRBV28 and TRBJ2-3; TRBD1 aligns across 7 bases. J lost 1 base, V lost 6 bases, and 7 bases had no gene match. CDR3 length: 15 residues. Germline V gene sequence: CDR1 MDHEN, CDR2 SYDVKM. CDR3 nucleotide sequence: TGTGCCAGCAGCCCCAGGGACAGCGGCACAGATACGCAGTATTTT. Translating it yields CASSPRDSGTDTQYF.

The chain carries TRBV4-2 and TRBJ2-2; D is tentatively TRBD1 or TRBD2 (5 bases each). Trimming cost V 5 bases and J 4 bases, with 23 bases left between them. Per germline, CDR1 LGHNA and CDR2 YNFKEQ. The CDR3 totals 18 residues. CDR3 in DNA: TGTGCCAGCAGCAAAAAGGGTAGGGACCTAACCCCCACCGGGGAGCTGTTTTTT. This sequence encodes CASSKKGRDLTPTGELFF.

The genes are TRBV5-4 and TRBJ1-2; no clear D gene. The CDR3 covers 17 residues. Between the trimmed V and J ends, which lost 3 bases and 1 base, there was a span of 19 bases. Germline V gives CDR1 SGHNT, CDR2 YYREEE (reference sequence). CDR3 DNA: TGTGCCAGCAGCTGGTTGGGGATGGGGTTCTTTAACTATGGCTACACCTTC. Translated, it gives CASSWLGMGFFNYGYTF. The whole variable domain, remainder taken from reference TRBV5-4 and TRBJ1-2, is ETGVTQSPTHLIKTRGQQVTLRCSSQSGHNTVSWYQQALGQGPQFIFQYYREEENGRGNFPPRFSGLQFPNYSSELNVNALELDDSALYLCASSWLGMGFFNYGYTFGSGTRLTVV.

The gene calls are TRBV21-1 and TRBJ2-5; no check of the table's D call, TRBD1, against the DNA was made. TRBV21-1 is a pseudogene. There are 15 residues in the CDR3. In DNA, the CDR3 is TGTGCCAGCAGCAAAGGAGGAGACAGAGAAGAGACCCAGTACTTC. Its translation: CASSKGGDREETQYF.

This clone has only a few counts. The V and J genes are TRBV5-4 and TRBJ1-1; D is ambiguous. The CDR3 consists of 14 residues. Trimming took off 2 bases at V and 2 bases at J, with 10 bases between the two ends. Germline assignment: CDR1 SGHNT and CDR2 YYREEE (reference sequence). CDR3 coding DNA: TGTGCCAGCAGCTTCTTAGGGTCCAACACTGAAGCTTTCTTT. Amino acids: CASSFLGSNTEAFF. The full variable domain, its missing parts supplied by reference TRBV5-4 and TRBJ1-1, is ETGVTQSPTHLIKTRGQQVTLRCSSQSGHNTVSWYQQALGQGPQFIFQYYREEENGRGNFPPRFSGLQFPNYSSELNVNALELDDSALYLCASSFLGSNTEAFFGQGTRLTVV.

The rearrangement links TRBV27 to TRBJ1-4; 10 bases match TRBD1. CDR1 and CDR2 (germline): MNHEY, SMNVEV (reference sequence). CDR3 length equals 18 residues. V dropped 6 bases and J dropped 0; count of bases not matched to a gene: 10. The CDR3 region is CASRLTGTGAPTNEKLFF. The CDR3 region has the DNA TGTGCCAGCAGATTAACCGGGACAGGGGCCCCAACTAATGAAAAACTGTTTTTT.

The chain combines TRBV10-2 with TRBJ2-2; weak D call: TRBD2 (5 bases). The CDR3 extends over 18 amino acids. V was shortened by 0 bases and J by 4 bases, with 18 bases between the two germline ends. Germline assignment: CDR1 WSHSY and CDR2 SAAADI. The CDR3 loop is CASSESVEAIDGTGELFF. The CDR3 region has the DNA TGCGCCAGCAGTGAGTCGGTGGAGGCCATCGATGGCACCGGGGAGCTGTTTTTT.

The chain uses TRBV7-3 and TRBJ2-1, with TRBD2 identical over 7 bases. Germline CDR1 SGHTA, CDR2 FQGTGA. This CDR3 has 17 amino acids. Trimming at V came to 4 bases and at J to 5 bases, leaving 14 bases not matched to a gene. CDR3 sequence: CASSSNPGAGEDNEQFF. The CDR3 region has the DNA TGTGCCAGCAGCTCCAACCCCGGGGCGGGGGAGGACAATGAGCAGTTCTTC.

V is TRBV30 and J is TRBJ1-3; D might be TRBD1 (5 bases). This CDR3 region has 15 residues. Germline V gives CDR1 GTSNPN, CDR2 SVGIG (reference sequence). Trimming pared 2 bases from V and 8 bases from J, leaving 19 bases between. In nucleotides, the CDR3 is TGTGCCTGGAGTCCCTTCCAGGGACCTAGGGACACCATATATTTT. This sequence encodes CAWSPFQGPRDTIYF.

The chain employs TRBV27 and TRBJ1-1, with D tentatively TRBD1 (5 bases). Trimming shortened V by 3 bases and J by 8 bases, and 25 bases separated the two germline ends. This CDR3 spans 17 amino acids. Germline CDR1 MNHEY, CDR2 SMNVEV (reference sequence). The CDR3 is CASSFLGTGVRVKEAFF. The CDR3 DNA reads TGTGCCAGCAGTTTCCTTGGGACCGGGGTTCGGGTGAAAGAAGCTTTCTTT.

The sample holds many counts of this clone. The sample contains more than one DNA sequence encoding this CDR3. This rearrangement joins TRBV9 to TRBJ1-3; D remains ambiguous. The V gene's germline CDR1 is SGDLS and CDR2 YYNGEE. Trimming removed 0 bases at V and 3 bases at J, with 4 bases between. This CDR3 contains 13 residues. DNA of the CDR3: TGTGCCAGCAGCGTAGGTAGTGGAAACACCATATATTTT. Its translation: CASSVGSGNTIYF.